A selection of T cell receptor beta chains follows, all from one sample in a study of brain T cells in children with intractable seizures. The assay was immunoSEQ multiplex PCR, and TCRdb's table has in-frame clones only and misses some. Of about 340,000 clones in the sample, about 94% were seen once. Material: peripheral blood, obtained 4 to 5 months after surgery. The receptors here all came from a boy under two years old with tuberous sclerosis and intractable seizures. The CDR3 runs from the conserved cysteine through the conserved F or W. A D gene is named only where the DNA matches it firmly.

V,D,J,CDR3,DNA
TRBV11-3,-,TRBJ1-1,CASSLQGGTEAFF,TGTGCCAGCAGTCTACAGGGTGGCACTGAAGCTTTCTTT
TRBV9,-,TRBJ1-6,CASSVDHWGGRDSPLHF,TGTGCCAGCAGCGTAGATCATTGGGGGGGGCGCGATTCACCCCTCCACTTT
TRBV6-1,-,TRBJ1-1,CASSEIFWGREAFF,TGTGCCAGCAGTGAAATTTTTTGGGGGCGAGAAGCTTTCTTT
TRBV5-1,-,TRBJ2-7,CASSLVAPSLFYEQYF,TGCGCCAGCAGCTTGGTTGCCCCTTCCCTTTTCTACGAGCAGTACTTC
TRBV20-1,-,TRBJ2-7,CSALDTDEQYF,TGCAGTGCTTTGGACACGGACGAGCAGTACTTC
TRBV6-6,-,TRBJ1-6,CASSFNSPLHF,TGTGCCAGCAGTTTTAATTCACCCCTCCACTTT
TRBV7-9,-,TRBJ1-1,CASSPAGTEAFF,TGTGCCAGCAGCCCGGCCGGTACTGAAGCTTTCTTT
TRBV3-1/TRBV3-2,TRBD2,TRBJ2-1,CASNKNPTSEDNEQFF,TGTGCCAGCAACAAGAACCCCACTAGCGAGGACAATGAGCAGTTCTTC
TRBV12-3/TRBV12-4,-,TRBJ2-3,CASSLESTDTQYF,TGTGCCAGCAGTTTAGAGAGCACAGATACGCAGTATTTT
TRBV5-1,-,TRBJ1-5,CASSLAMGTDQYSNQPQHF,TGCGCCAGCAGCTTGGCCATGGGGACTGATCAATATAGCAATCAGCCCCAGCATTTT
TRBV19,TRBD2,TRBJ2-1,CASTPSGGPYNEQFF,TGTGCCAGTACCCCTAGCGGGGGGCCCTACAATGAGCAGTTCTTC